This is a list of T cell receptor beta chains from one sample in a study of T-cell reconstitution after alpha-beta-depleted transplantation in children. TCRdb reprocessed the PCR reads via MiXCR and lists one record per CDR3 protein. Of about 260,000 distinct CDR3 sequences in the sample, under 9.5% were seen once. The specimen comprised PBMCs, mostly from graft donor cells, sampled 180 days after TCRalphabeta/CD19-depleted stem cell transplant. These receptors all stem from a male patient younger than 18 who had a stem cell transplant for acute lymphoblastic leukemia, so the T cells may come from the graft donor. Both conserved end residues are part of each CDR3. D genes are given only for firm matches. Expanded clones get a size class; other rows say once, few or many, or leave the size out.

clone_size j_call d_call v_call cdr3_aa cdr3_nt
many TRBJ2-3 TRBD2 TRBV5-1 CASSLAPSGPVGDTQYF TGCGCCAGCAGCTTGGCCCCTAGCGGTCCCGTTGGAGATACGCAGTATTTT
NA TRBJ2-1 TRBD2 TRBV2 CARTSGSYNEQFF TGTGCCAGAACTAGCGGGTCTTACAATGAGCAGTTCTTC
many TRBJ1-1 TRBD1 TRBV5-1 CASSLDRGPGTEAFF TGCGCCAGCAGCTTGGACAGGGGGCCGGGCACTGAAGCTTTCTTT
many TRBJ1-5 NA TRBV4-2 CASSRWGGGNQPQHF TGTGCCAGCAGTCGATGGGGGGGAGGCAATCAGCCCCAGCATTTT
many TRBJ2-7 NA TRBV11-2 CASSRIWFYEQYF TGTGCCAGCAGTCGAATATGGTTCTACGAGCAGTACTTC
many TRBJ1-2 TRBD1 TRBV10-3 CAISSRDSGDYGYTF TGTGCCATCAGCTCCCGGGACAGCGGGGACTATGGCTACACCTTC
many TRBJ2-2 NA TRBV9 CASSVEGDTGELFF TGTGCCAGCAGCGTAGAGGGGGACACCGGGGAGCTGTTTTTT
NA TRBJ1-5 TRBD1 TRBV2 CASRGSGGFNQPQHF TGTGCCAGCAGGGGATCAGGGGGGTTCAATCAGCCCCAGCATTTT
many TRBJ2-5 NA TRBV27 CASSSRLGKETQYF TGTGCCAGCAGTTCCCGACTAGGGAAAGAGACCCAGTACTTC
many TRBJ2-7 NA TRBV25-1 CASTQGVEQYF TGTGCCAGCACCCAAGGGGTCGAGCAGTACTTC
many TRBJ2-2 NA TRBV20-1 CSAPRAGVGTGELFF TGCAGTGCTCCAAGAGCGGGCGTGGGCACCGGGGAGCTGTTTTTT
many TRBJ2-7 NA TRBV20-1 CSASRGGQGFF TGCAGTGCTAGTAGGGGGGGCCAGGGATTCTTC
many TRBJ2-7 TRBD1 TRBV20-1 CSAEEAGGIGEQYF TGCAGTGCGGAGGAGGCAGGGGGCATAGGGGAGCAGTACTTC
many TRBJ2-2 TRBD1 TRBV7-4 CASSTTGGAVNTGELFF TGTGCCAGCAGCACTACAGGGGGCGCAGTGAACACCGGGGAGCTGTTTTTT
many TRBJ1-6 TRBD1 TRBV10-3 CASNPGTGGRDSPLHF TGTGCCAGCAACCCCGGGACAGGGGGAAGGGATTCACCCCTCCACTTT
many TRBJ2-2 TRBD1 TRBV10-3 CAIRTGAGELFF TGTGCCATCAGGACAGGGGCCGGGGAGCTGTTTTTT
many TRBJ2-2 NA TRBV10-1 CASSDSDSGELFF TGCGCCAGCAGTGACTCCGACAGCGGGGAGCTGTTTTTT
few TRBJ2-3 TRBD2 TRBV19 CASSETSTSTDTQYF TGTGCCAGTAGTGAGACTAGCACAAGCACAGATACGCAGTATTTT
many TRBJ2-7 TRBD2 TRBV7-8 CASSLGGASGASSYEQYF TGTGCCAGCAGCTTAGGGGGGGCTAGCGGGGCGAGCTCCTACGAGCAGTACTTC
many TRBJ2-1 TRBD2 TRBV20-1 CSAGGRVGVDEQFF TGCAGTGCTGGCGGGAGAGTTGGGGTCGATGAGCAGTTCTTC
many TRBJ2-1 NA TRBV9 CASSSPAGSPFEQFF TGTGCCAGCAGCTCACCCGCGGGGTCTCCCTTTGAGCAGTTCTTC
many TRBJ2-7 NA TRBV7-9 CASRLANYEQYF TGTGCCAGCCGCCTTGCGAACTACGAGCAGTACTTC
many TRBJ2-2 TRBD2 TRBV15 CATPRWSGANTGELFF TGTGCCACCCCCCGTTGGAGCGGGGCGAACACCGGGGAGCTGTTTTTT
few TRBJ2-1 TRBD2 TRBV7-6 CASSRGGGVETSETYGYNEQFF TGTGCTAGCAGCCGAGGGGGGGGTGTCGAGACTAGCGAAACTTACGGCTACAATGAGCAGTTCTTC
many TRBJ2-7 TRBD1 TRBV9 CASSQHDRGGHEQYF TGTGCCAGCAGCCAACATGACAGGGGTGGGCACGAGCAGTACTTC
many TRBJ2-3 NA TRBV7-9 CASSFWGPTQYF TGTGCCAGCAGCTTTTGGGGACCCACGCAGTATTTT
many TRBJ2-1 NA TRBV27 CASSSTTSGSYNEQFF TGTGCCAGCAGTTCAACGACAAGTGGCTCCTACAATGAGCAGTTCTTC
many TRBJ1-1 TRBD1 TRBV6-5 CASSYSTGTGGTEAFF TGTGCCAGCAGTTACTCGACGGGGACAGGGGGCACTGAAGCTTTCTTT
many TRBJ2-6 NA TRBV5-1 CATRDSGANVLTF TGCGCCACCCGGGACTCTGGGGCCAACGTCCTGACTTTC
NA TRBJ2-1 NA TRBV19 CASYGGEQFF TGTGCCAGCTATGGGGGTGAGCAGTTCTTC
many TRBJ1-1 TRBD1 TRBV29-1 CSVEGQGGTTEAFF TGCAGCGTTGAGGGACAGGGAGGAACCACTGAAGCTTTCTTT
many TRBJ2-3 NA TRBV5-1 CASSSWTASTDTQYF TGCGCCAGCAGCAGTTGGACGGCAAGCACAGATACGCAGTATTTT